Described below is a single TCR beta chain sequence and its context. This clone was seen just once. There is no known antigen for this receptor. No much larger clone exists at a distance of one base, and base qualities are not known. This sample is part of a study of blood T cell repertoires in COVID-19 (dated by TCRdb to about 2020). The study in broad terms: Samples covering the acute and convalescent phases of COVID-19 were provided by collaborators in the United States, Italy and Spain. The prospective study material was composed of cDNA or gDNA derived from T cells, B-cell-depleted T cells, or PBMCs. Deeply sampled blood TCRbeta repertoires from subjects exposed to, actively infected with, or recovered from COVID-19 were included in the dataset. The repertoires were released in a freely available public database meant as a resource for research on the immune response to SARS-CoV-2. Samples came from the ongoing ImmuneRACE study (first 160 participants) plus 1,254 subjects from 6 global collaborators. A de-identified subject ID, COVID-19 status, age in years and sex were almost always included in the sample metadata. Where HLA class I and class II types were available, the types were taken from metadata supplied by the sample provider, not from assay-based typing.

Overall study results and their limits: How much clinical and demographic metadata was included differed by source and by participant, and the metadata was provided uncurated.

Collaborating institutions collected whole blood in K2EDTA tubes following their own protocols. For TCRbeta analysis, collaborators shipped samples as frozen whole blood, isolated PBMCs, or DNA extracted from either of those sample types. TCRbeta CDR3 regions were amplified from genomic DNA using the immunoSEQ Assay, a bias-controlled multiplex PCR. The authors processed their data as follows. The number of nucleated cells in each sample was estimated from the amplification of reference gene primers within the assay. Sequence reads were collapsed and filtered to measure the absolute abundance of every unique TCRbeta CDR3 rearrangement. For each sample, productive Simpson clonality was calculated by taking the square root of Simpson's diversity index across productive rearrangements. Drawn from immuneACCESS, this table holds only the in-frame rearrangements with V and J called that TCRdb kept. Clones are partly lost; checked studies trace under half to an unresolved V gene and leave the rest unexplained. V, J and clone size derive from that table, while D and trimming were established from the DNA sequence. This sample has 130,000 to 150,000 clones in its table, and 84% of those were observed once. Roughly 8.6% of the sample belongs to the ten largest clones.

The sample taken for sequencing was peripheral blood. This clonotype was sampled from an elderly woman in a cohort sampled during active or convalescent COVID-19.

The DNA sequence is TGTGCCAGCAGCCGACACTCTCGGGGAGAGACCCAGTACTTC. Translated, it gives CASSRHSRGETQYF. The chain joins TRBV7-9 to TRBJ2-5, and possibly TRBD2, on 5 matching bases. V and J lose 5 bases and 4 bases, and a span of 14 bases separates them. In the germline V gene (reference sequence), CDR1 corresponds to SEHNR and CDR2 to FQNEAQ. There are 14 amino acids in the CDR3, from cysteine to phenylalanine inclusive. The read is trimmed to its CDR3 DNA, 42 bases read in frame from base 1.